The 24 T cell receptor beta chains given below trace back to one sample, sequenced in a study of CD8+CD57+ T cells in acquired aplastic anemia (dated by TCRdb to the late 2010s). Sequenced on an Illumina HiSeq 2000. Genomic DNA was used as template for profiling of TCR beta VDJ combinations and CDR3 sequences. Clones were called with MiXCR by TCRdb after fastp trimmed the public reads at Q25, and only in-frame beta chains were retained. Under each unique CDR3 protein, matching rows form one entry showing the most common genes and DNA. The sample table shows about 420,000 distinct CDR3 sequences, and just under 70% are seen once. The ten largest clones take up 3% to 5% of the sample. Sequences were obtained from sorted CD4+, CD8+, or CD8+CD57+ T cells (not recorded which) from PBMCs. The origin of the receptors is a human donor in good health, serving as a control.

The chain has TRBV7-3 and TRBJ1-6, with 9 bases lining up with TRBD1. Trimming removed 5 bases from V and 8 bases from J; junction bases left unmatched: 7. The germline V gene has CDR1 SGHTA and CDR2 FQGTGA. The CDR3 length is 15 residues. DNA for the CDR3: TGTGCCAGCAGCAAACGACAGGGGGGGGATTCACCCCTCCACTTT. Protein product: CASSKRQGGDSPLHF.

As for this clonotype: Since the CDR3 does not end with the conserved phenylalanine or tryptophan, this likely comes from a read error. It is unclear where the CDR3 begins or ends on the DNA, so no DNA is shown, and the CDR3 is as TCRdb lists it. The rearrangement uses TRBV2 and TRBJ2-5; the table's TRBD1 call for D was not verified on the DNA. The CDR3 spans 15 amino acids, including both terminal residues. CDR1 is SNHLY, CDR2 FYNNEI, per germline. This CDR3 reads CASGGSRQETQYFWP.

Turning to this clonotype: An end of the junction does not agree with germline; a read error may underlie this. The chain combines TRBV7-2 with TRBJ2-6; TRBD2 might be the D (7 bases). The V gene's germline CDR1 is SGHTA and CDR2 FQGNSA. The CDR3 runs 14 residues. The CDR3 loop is CASSDFKGGHVLSF. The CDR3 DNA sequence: TGTGCCAGCAGTGATTTTAAGGGGGGGCACGTTCTGTCTTTC.

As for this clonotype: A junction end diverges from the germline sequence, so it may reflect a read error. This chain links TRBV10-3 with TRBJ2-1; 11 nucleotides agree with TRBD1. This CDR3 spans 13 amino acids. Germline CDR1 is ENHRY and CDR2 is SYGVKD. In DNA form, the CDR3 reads TGTGCCAAGGGACAGGGGGTGGAAAATGAGCATTTCTTC. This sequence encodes CAKGQGVENEHFF.

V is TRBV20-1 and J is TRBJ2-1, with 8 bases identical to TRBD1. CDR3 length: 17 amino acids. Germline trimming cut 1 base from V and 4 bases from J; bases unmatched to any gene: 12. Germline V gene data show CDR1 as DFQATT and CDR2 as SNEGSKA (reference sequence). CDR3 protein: CSARALGTGFGYNEQFF. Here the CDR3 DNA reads TGCAGTGCTAGAGCCCTCGGGACAGGCTTTGGGTACAATGAGCAGTTCTTC.

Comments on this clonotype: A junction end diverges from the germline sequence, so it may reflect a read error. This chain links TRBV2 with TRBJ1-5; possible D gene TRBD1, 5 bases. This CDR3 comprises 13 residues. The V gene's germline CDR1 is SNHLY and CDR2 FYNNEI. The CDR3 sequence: CASRLYTNGAQFF. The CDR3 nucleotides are TGTGCCAGCCGTCTATACACGAACGGGGCCCAGTTTTTT.

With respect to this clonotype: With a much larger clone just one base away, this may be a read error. The CDR3 protein is CASSQGTENEQFF. The CDR3 DNA reads as TGCGCCAGCAGCCAAGGGACAGAGAATGAGCAGTTCTTC. The chain uses TRBV7-2 and TRBJ2-1; 7 bases map to TRBD1. The V gene's germline CDR1 is SGHTA and CDR2 FQGNSA. The CDR3 runs 13 residues. The full variable domain, rest sourced from reference TRBV7-2 and TRBJ2-1, is GAGVSQSPSNKVTEKGKDVELRCDPISGHTALYWYRQSLGQGLEFLIYFQGNSAPDKSGLPSDRFSAERTGGSVSTLTIQRTQQEDSAVYLCASSQGTENEQFFGPGTRLTVL.

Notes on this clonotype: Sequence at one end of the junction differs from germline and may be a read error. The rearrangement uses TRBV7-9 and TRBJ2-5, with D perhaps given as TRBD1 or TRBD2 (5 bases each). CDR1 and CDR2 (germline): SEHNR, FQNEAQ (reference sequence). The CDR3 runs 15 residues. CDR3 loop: CASSSSPDRSGTQYF. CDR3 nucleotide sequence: TGTGCCAGCAGCTCATCACCAGATCGGTCGGGGACCCAGTACTTT. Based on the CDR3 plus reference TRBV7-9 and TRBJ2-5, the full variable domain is DTGVSQNPRHKITKRGQNVTFRCDPISEHNRLYWYRQTLGQGPEFLTYFQNEAQLEKSRLLSDRFSAERPKGSFSTLEIQRTEQGDSAMYLCASSSSPDRSGTQYFGPGTRLLVL.

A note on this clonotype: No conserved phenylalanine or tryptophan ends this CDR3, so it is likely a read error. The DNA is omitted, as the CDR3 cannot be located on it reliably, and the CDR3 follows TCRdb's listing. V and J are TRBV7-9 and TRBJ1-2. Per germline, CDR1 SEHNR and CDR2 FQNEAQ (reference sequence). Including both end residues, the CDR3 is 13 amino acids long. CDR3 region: CASSRESNFTETL.

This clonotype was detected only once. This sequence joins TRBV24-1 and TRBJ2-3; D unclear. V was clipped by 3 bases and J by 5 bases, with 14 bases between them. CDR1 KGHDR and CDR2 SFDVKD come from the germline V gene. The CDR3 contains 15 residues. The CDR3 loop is CATSDPLRLGDTQYF. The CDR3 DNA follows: TGTGCCACCAGTGATCCTTTGCGCCTGGGAGATACGCAGTATTTT.

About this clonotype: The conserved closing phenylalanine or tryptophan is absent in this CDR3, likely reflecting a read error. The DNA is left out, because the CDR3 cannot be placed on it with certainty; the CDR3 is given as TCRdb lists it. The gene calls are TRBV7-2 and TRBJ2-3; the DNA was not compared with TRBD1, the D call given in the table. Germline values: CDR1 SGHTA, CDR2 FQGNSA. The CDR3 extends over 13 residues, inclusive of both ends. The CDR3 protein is CASSLAGTGANVL.

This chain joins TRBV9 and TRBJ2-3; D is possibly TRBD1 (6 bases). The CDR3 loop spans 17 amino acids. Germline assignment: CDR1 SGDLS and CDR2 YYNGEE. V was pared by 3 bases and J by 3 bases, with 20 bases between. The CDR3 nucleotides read TGTGCCAGCAGCGAAGTCGGGACAAGGGGTGGGACAGATACGCAGTATTTT. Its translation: CASSEVGTRGGTDTQYF.

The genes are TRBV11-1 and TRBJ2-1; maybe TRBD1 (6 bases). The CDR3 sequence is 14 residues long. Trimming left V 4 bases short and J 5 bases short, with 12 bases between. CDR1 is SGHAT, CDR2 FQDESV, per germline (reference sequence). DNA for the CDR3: TGTGCCAGCAGCTCAGGGGTAAGGAACAATGAGCAGTTCTTC. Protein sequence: CASSSGVRNNEQFF.

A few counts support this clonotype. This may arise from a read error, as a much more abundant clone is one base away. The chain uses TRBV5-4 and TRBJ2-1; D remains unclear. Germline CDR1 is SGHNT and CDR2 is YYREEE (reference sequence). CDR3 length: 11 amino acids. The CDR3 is CASSLWDEQLF. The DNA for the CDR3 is TGTGCCAGCAGTCTCTGGGATGAGCAGCTCTTC.

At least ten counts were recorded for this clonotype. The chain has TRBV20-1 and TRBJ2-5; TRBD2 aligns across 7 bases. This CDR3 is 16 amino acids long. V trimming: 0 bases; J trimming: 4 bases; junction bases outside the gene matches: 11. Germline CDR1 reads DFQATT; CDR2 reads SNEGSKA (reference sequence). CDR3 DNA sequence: TGCAGTGCTAGAGATGATTCGGGGGGAGGAGGAGAGACCCAGTACTTC. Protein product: CSARDDSGGGGETQYF.

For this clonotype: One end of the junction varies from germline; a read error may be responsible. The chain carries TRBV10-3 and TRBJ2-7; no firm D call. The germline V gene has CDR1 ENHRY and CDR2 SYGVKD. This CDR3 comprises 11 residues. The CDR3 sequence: CAIRTSYGHNF. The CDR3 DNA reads TGTGCCATCAGAACTTCGTATGGCCACAACTTC.

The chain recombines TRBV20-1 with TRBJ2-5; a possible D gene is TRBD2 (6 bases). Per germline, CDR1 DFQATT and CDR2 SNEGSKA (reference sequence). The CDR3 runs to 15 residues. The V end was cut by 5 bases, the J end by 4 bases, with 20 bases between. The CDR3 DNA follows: TGCAGTGCTTCCCCGTATAGCGCGGGAAGAGAGACCCAGTACTTC. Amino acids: CSASPYSAGRETQYF.

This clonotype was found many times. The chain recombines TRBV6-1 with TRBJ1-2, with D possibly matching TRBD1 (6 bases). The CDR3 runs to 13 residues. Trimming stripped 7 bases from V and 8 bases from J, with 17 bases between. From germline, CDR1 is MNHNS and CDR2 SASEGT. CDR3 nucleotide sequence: TGTGCCAGCACCGAAGGGGGGAGGGTGGGCTACACCTTC. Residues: CASTEGGRVGYTF.

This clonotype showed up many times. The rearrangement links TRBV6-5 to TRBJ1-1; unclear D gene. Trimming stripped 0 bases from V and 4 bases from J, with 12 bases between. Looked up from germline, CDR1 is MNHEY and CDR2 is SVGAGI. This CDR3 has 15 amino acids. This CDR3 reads CASSYSQGWVTEAFF. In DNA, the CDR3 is TGTGCCAGCAGTTACTCACAAGGATGGGTCACTGAAGCTTTCTTT.

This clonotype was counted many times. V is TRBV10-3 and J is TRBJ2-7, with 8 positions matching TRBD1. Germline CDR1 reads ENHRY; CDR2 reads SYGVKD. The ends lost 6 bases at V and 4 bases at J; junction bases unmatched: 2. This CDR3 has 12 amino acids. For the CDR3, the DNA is TGTGCCATCAGAGGACAGGGTTACGAGCAGTACTTC. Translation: CAIRGQGYEQYF.

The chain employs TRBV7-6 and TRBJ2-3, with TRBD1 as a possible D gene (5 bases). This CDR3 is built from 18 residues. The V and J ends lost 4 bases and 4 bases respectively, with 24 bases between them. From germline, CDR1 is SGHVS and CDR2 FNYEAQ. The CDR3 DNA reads TGTGCCAGCAGCTCGGCACACAGGATGCATCGAAGATCAGATACGCAGTATTTT. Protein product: CASSSAHRMHRRSDTQYF.

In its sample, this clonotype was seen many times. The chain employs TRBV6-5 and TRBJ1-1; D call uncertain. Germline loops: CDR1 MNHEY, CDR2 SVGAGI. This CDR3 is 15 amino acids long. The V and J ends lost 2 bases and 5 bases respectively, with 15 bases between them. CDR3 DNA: TGTGCCAGCAGTTACCGTCGGACCTTGGCGACTGAAGCTTTCTTT. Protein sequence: CASSYRRTLATEAFF.

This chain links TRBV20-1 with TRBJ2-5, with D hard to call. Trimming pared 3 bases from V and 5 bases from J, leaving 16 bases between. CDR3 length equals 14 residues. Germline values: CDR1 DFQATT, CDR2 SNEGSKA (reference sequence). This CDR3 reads CSASKWVGTETQYF. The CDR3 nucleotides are TGCAGTGCTAGTAAGTGGGTTGGAACTGAGACCCAGTACTTC.

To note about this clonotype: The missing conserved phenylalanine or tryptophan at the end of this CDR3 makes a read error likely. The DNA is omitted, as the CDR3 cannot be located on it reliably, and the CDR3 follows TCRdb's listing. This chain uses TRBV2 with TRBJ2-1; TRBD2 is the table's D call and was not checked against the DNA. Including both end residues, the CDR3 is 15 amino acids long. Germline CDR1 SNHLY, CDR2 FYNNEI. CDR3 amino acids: CASSEYAGGTQYFVL.